The entry that follows covers one TCR beta chain sequence. The primer mix had 60 Vbeta and 13 Jbeta primers. The table came from immunoSEQ multiplex PCR; TCRdb's copy has only in-frame clones and leaves some out. The table has 150,000 or so clones, roughly 75% seen once; the top ten hold approximately 2.4%. These data are taken from a study of cytomegalovirus exposure and HLA in healthy donors. V dropped 2 bases and J dropped 3; count of bases not matched to a gene: 3. This CDR3 has 15 amino acids. Looked up from germline, CDR1 is SGHTA and CDR2 is FQGNSA. The sample was PBMCs. The sequence derives from a female donor in good health and CMV-seronegative. This sequence joins TRBV7-2 and TRBJ2-2; 7 nucleotides agree with TRBD2. CDR3 amino acids: CASSLRAGYTGELFF. The CDR3 bases are TGTGCCAGCAGCTTACGAGCGGGGTACACCGGGGAGCTGTTTTTT.